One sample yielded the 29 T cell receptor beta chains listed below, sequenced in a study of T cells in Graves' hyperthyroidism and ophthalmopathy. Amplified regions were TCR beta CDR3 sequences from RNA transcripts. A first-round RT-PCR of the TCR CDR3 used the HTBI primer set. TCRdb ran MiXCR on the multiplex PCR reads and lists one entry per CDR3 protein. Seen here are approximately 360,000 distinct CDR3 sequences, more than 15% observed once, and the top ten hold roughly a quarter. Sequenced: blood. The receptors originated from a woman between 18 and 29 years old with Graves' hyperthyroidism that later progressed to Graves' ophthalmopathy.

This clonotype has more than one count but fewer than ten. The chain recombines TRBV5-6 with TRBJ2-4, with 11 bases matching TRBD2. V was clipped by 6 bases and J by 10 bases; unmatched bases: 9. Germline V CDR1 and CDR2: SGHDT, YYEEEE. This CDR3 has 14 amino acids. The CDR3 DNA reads TGTGCCAGCACCTACGGGACTAGCGGCAAGATTCAGTACTTC. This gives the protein CASTYGTSGKIQYF.

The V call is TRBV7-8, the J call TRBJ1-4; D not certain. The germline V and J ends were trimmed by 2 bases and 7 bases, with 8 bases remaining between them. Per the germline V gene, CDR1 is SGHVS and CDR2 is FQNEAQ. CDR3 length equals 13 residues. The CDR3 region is CASSLRPTEKLFF. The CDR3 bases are TGTGCCAGCAGCTTACGCCCGACTGAAAAACTGTTTTTT.

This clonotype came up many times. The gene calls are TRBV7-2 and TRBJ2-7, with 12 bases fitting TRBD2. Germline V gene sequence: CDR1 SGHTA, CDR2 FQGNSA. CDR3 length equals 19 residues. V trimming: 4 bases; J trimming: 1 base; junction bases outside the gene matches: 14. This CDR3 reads CASSSRDRGGLAGSYEQYF. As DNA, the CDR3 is TGTGCCAGCAGCTCCCGGGACAGGGGAGGACTAGCGGGGTCCTACGAGCAGTACTTC.

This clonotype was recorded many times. The DNA for the CDR3 is TGCGCCAGCAGCCCCGACAGGGGTGATGAGCAGTTCTTC. It yields the protein CASSPDRGDEQFF. The V call is TRBV5-1, the J call TRBJ2-1; 8 bases are shared with TRBD1. Germline CDR1 is SGHRS and CDR2 is YFSETQ. The CDR3 has 13 residues. The trim removed 4 bases at V and 8 bases at J, leaving 5 bases unmatched.

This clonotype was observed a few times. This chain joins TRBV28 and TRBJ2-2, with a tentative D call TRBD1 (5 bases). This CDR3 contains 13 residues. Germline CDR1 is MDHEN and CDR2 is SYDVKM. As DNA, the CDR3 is TGTGCGACGACAGTTCGTAACACCGGGGAGCTGTTTTTT. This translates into CATTVRNTGELFF. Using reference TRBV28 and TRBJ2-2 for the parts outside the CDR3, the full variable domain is DVKVTQSSRYLVKRTGEKVFLECVQDMDHENMFWYRQDPGLGLRLIYFSYDVKMKEKGDIPEGYSVSREKKERFSLILESASTNQTSMYLCATTVRNTGELFFGEGSRLTVL.

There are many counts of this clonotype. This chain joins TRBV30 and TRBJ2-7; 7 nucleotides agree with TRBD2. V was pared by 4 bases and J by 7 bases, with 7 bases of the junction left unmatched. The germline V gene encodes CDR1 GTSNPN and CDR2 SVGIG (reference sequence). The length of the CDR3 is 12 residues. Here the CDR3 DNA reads TGTGCCTGGATATCGCTAGCGGCTGAGCAGTACTTC. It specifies CAWISLAAEQYF.

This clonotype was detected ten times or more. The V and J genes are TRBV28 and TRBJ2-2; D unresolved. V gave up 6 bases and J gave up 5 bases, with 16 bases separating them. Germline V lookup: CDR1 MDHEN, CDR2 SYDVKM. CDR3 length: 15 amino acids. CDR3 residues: CASRPVGSETGELFF. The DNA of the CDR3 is TGTGCCAGCAGGCCCGTGGGATCGGAGACCGGGGAGCTGTTTTTT.

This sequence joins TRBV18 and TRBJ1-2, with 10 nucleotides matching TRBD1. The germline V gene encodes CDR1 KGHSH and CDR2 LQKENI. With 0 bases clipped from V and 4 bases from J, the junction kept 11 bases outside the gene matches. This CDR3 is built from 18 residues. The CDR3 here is CASSPPGTGVLSAYGYTF. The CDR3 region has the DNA TGTGCCAGCTCACCACCAGGGACAGGGGTCCTATCCGCCTATGGCTACACCTTC.

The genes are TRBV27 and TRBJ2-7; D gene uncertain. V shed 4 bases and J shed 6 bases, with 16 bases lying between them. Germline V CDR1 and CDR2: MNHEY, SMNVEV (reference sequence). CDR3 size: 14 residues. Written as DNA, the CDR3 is TGTGCCAGCAGTTCCCCGGTGAGCCCTGGCGAGCAGTACTTC. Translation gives CASSSPVSPGEQYF.

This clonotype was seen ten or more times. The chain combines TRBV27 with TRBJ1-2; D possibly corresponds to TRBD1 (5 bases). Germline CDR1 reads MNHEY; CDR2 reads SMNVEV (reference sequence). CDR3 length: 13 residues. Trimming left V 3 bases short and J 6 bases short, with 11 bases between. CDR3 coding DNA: TGTGCCAGCAGTTTGGACCAGGGAGATGGCTACACCTTC. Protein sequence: CASSLDQGDGYTF.

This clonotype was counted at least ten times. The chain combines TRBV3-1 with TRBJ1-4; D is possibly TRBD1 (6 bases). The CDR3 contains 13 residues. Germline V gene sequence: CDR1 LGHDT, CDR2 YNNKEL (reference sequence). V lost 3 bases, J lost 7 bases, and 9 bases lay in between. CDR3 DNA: TGTGCCAGCAGCCACAGGGGTGGTGAAAAACTGTTTTTT. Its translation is CASSHRGGEKLFF.

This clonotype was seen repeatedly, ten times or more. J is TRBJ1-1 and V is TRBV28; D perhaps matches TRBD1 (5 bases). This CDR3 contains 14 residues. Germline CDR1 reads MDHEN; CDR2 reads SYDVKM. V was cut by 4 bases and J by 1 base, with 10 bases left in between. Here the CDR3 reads CASSWGDPNTEAFF. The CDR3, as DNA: TGTGCCAGCAGTTGGGGGGACCCGAACACTGAAGCTTTCTTT.

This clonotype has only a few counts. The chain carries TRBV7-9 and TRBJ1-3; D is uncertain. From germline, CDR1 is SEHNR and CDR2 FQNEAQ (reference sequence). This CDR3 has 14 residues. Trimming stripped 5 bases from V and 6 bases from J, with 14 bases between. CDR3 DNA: TGTGCCAGCAGCAAAGACACGATGATAAACACCATATATTTT. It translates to CASSKDTMINTIYF.

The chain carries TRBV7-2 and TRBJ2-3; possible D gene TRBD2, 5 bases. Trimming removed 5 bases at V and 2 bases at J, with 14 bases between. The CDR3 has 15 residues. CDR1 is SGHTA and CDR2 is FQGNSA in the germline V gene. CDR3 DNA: TGTGCCAGCAGCGAATCAAAGACTAACACAGATACGCAGTATTTT. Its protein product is CASSESKTNTDTQYF. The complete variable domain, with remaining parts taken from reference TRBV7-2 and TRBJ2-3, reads GAGVSQSPSNKVTEKGKDVELRCDPISGHTALYWYRQSLGQGLEFLIYFQGNSAPDKSGLPSDRFSAERTGGSVSTLTIQRTQQEDSAVYLCASSESKTNTDTQYFGPGTRLTVL.

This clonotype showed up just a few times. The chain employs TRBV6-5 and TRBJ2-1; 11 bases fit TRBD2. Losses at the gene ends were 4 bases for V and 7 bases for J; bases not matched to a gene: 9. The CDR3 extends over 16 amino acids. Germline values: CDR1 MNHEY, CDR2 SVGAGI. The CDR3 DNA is TGTGCCAGCAGTTTTTATAGCGGGAGGGCTAAGAATGAGCAGTTCTTC. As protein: CASSFYSGRAKNEQFF.

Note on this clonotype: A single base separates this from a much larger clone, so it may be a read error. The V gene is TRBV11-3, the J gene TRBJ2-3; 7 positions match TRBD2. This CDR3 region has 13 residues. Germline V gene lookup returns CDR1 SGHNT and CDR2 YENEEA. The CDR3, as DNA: TGTGCCATCAGCTTGCGGGAGACAGATACGCAGTATTTT. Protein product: CAISLRETDTQYF.

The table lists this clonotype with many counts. The CDR3 here is CASTSSNSAGVWYEQYF. As DNA, the CDR3 is TGTGCCAGCACTTCGTCCAACTCAGCGGGTGTCTGGTACGAGCAGTACTTC. The rearrangement joins TRBV6-1 to TRBJ2-7; TRBD2 is a possible D gene (6 bases). This CDR3 contains 17 residues. From germline, CDR1 is MNHNS and CDR2 SASEGT. V shed 7 bases and J shed 4 bases, with 26 bases lying between them.

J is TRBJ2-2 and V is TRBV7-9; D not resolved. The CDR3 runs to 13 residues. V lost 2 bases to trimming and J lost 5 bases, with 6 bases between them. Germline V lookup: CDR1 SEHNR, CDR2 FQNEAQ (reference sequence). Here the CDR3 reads CASSLRQTGELFF. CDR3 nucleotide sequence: TGTGCCAGCAGCTTAAGGCAAACCGGGGAGCTGTTTTTT.

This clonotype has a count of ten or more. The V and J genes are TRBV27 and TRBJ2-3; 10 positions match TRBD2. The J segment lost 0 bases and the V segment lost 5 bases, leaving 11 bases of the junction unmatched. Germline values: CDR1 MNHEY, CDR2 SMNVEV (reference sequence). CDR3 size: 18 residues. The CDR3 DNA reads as TGTGCCAGCAGTCCCCGGACTAGCGGCGGGTCGAGCACAGATACGCAGTATTTT. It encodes CASSPRTSGGSSTDTQYF.

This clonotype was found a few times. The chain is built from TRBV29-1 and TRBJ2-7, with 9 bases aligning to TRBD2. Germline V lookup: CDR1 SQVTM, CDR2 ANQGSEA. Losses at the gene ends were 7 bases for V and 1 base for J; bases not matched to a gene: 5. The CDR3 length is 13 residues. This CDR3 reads CSAVAGESYEQYF. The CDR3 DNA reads TGCAGCGCCGTAGCGGGAGAGTCCTACGAGCAGTACTTC.

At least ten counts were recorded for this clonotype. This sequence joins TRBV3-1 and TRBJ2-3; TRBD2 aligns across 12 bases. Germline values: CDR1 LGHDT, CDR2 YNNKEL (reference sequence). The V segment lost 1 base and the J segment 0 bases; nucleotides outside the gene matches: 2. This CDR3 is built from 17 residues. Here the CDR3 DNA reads TGTGCCAGCAGCCAAGCCGGACTAGCGGGAAGCACAGATACGCAGTATTTT. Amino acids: CASSQAGLAGSTDTQYF.

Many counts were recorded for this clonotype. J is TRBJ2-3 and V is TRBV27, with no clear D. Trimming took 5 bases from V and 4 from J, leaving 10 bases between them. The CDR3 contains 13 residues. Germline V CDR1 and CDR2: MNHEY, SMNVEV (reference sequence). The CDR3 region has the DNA TGTGCCAGCAGTCAGTACGGCGCAGATACGCAGTATTTT. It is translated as CASSQYGADTQYF.

The CDR3 reads CATSETGNTEAFF. The CDR3 bases are TGTGCCACCAGTGAAACGGGGAACACTGAAGCTTTCTTT. The chain carries TRBV24-1 and TRBJ1-1; D gene unclear. V lost 4 bases and J lost 1, with 6 bases in between. CDR1 is KGHDR and CDR2 is SFDVKD in the germline V gene. The CDR3 extends over 13 amino acids.

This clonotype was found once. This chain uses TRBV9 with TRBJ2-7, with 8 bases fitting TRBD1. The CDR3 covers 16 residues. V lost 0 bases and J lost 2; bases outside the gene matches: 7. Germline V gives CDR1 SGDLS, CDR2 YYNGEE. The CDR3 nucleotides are TGTGCCAGCAGCGTAGGGGATCCGGGACAGGCCTACGAGCAGTACTTC. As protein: CASSVGDPGQAYEQYF.

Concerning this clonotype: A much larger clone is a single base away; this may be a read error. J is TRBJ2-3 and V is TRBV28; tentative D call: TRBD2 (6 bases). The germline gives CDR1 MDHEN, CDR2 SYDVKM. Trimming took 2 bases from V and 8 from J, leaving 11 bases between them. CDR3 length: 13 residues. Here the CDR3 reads CASSLVGGGTQYF. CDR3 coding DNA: TGTGCCAGCAGTTTAGTTGGGGGAGGTACGCAGTATTTT.

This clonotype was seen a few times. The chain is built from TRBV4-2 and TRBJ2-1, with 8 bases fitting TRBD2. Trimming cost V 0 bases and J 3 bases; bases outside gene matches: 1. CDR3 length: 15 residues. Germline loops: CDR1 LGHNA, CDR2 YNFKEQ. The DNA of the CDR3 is TGTGCCAGCAGCCAAGAGGGGACTAGCTACAATGAGCAGTTCTTC. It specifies CASSQEGTSYNEQFF.

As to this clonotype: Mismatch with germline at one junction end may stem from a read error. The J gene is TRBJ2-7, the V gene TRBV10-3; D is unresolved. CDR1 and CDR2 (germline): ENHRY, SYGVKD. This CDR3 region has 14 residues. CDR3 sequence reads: CTINPGDVSYEQYF. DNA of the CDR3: TGTACCATCAACCCAGGCGATGTCTCCTACGAGCAGTACTTC.

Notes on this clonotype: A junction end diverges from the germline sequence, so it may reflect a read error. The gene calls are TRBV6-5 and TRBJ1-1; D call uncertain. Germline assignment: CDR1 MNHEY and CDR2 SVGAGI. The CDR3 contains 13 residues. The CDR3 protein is CTSSYFPNTEAFF. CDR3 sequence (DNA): TGTACCAGCAGTTACTTCCCGAACACTGAAGCTTTCTTT.

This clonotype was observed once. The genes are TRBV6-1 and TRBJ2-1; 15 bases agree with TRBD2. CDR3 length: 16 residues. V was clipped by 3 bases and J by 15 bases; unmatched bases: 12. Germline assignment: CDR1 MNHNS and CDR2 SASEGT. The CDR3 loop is CASSERMGLAGGLAFF. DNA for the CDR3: TGTGCCAGCAGTGAGAGAATGGGACTAGCGGGAGGTTTAGCGTTCTTC.